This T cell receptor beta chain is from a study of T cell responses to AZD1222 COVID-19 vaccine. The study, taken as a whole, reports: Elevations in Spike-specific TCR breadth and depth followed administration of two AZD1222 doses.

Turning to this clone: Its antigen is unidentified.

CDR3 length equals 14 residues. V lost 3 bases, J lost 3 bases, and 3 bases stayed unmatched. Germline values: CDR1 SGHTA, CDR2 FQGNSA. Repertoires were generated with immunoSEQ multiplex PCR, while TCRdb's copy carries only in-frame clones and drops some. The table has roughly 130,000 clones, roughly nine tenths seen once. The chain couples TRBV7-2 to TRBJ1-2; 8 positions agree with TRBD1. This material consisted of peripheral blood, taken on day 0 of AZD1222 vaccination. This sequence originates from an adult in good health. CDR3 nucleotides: TGTGCCAGCAGCTTCGACAGGGGCCACTATGGCTACACCTTC. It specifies CASSFDRGHYGYTF.